Included here is one T cell receptor (beta chain) sequence, with context. The PCR used 60 Vbeta and 13 Jbeta primers. Assay used: immunoSEQ multiplex PCR; TCRdb lists only in-frame clones, some missing. The sample has about 55,000 clones; the top ten hold 10% to 15%. The data originate from a study of cytomegalovirus exposure and HLA in healthy donors. The J segment lost 14 bases and the V segment lost 8 bases, leaving 13 bases of the junction unmatched. Per the germline V gene, CDR1 is WSHSY and CDR2 is SAAADI. The CDR3 is 14 residues long. The chain links TRBV10-2 to TRBJ1-6, with TRBD1 matching 9 bases. This receptor was taken from a woman aged 55-75 years in good health and CMV-seropositive. Sequences were obtained from PBMCs. DNA for the CDR3: TGCGCCAGCCGGACAGGGGAAGGGTTGATGACCCTCCACTTT. Residues: CASRTGEGLMTLHF.